This TCR beta chain was captured by sequencing in a study of blood T cell repertoires in COVID-19. Whole-study context: PBMCs, B-cell-depleted T cells, or T cells were the source of the cDNA or gDNA that made up the material.

The ends were cut back, 0 bases at V and 3 bases at J, with 8 bases in the middle. CDR3 size: 14 residues. From germline, CDR1 is MGHRA and CDR2 YSYEKL. Assay used: immunoSEQ multiplex PCR; TCRdb lists only in-frame clones, some missing. The table has 300,000 to 350,000 clones, 86% seen once. The TCR sequence derives from a woman aged 40 to 55 with acute COVID-19. The V gene is TRBV4-1, the J gene TRBJ1-2; unclear D gene. Sequenced sample: PBMCs or T cells enriched from blood (not recorded which). Written as DNA, the CDR3 is TGCGCCAGCAGCCAAGACCCGGGAGACTATGGCTACACCTTC. This sequence encodes CASSQDPGDYGYTF.